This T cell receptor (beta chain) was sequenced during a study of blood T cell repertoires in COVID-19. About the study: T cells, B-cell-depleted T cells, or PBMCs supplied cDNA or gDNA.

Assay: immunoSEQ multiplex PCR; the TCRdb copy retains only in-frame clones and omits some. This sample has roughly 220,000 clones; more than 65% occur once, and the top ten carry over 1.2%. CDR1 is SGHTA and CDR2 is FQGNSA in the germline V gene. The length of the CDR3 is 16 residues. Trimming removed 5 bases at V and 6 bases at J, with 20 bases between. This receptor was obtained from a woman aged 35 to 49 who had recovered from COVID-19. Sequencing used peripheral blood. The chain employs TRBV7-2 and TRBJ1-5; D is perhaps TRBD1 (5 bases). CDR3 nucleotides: TGTGCCAGCAGCCCAAACGCGGGGGAGACCAGTCAGCCCCAGCATTTT. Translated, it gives CASSPNAGETSQPQHF. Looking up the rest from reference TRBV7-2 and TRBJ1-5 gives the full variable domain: GAGVSQSPSNKVTEKGKDVELRCDPISGHTALYWYRQSLGQGLEFLIYFQGNSAPDKSGLPSDRFSAERTGGSVSTLTIQRTQQEDSAVYLCASSPNAGETSQPQHFGDGTRLSIL.